Listed below are T cell receptor beta chains from one sample, sequenced in a study of blood T cells in healthy people across ages. TCRdb called the 5' RACE reads again in MiXCR, with one record for every CDR3 protein. The sample includes about 1.4 million distinct CDR3 sequences, approximately 59% of them seen just once. The sequencing input was blood. These receptors originate from a man younger than 35 in good health. Both conserved end residues are part of each CDR3. D genes are given only for firm matches. Where a row states a size, it is once, few, many or the class of an expanded clone; other rows omit it.

TRBJ2-7,TRBV2,many,-,TGTGCCAGCAGTGAGGTCGAGCAGTACTTC,CASSEVEQYF
TRBJ2-7,TRBV29-1,few,TRBD2,TGCAGCGTTCGGACTAGCGATTTTTACGAGCAGTACTTC,CSVRTSDFYEQYF
TRBJ2-1,TRBV3-1,-,TRBD2,TGTGCCAGCAGCCAACTTTGGGGGACTAGCCCTAACAATGAGCAGTTCTTC,CASSQLWGTSPNNEQFF
TRBJ2-7,TRBV28,-,-,TGTGCCAGCAGTGTAAAGATGGCCTACGAGCAGTACTTC,CASSVKMAYEQYF
TRBJ1-6,TRBV25-1,-,TRBD1,TGTGCCAGCAGAGGAGCAGGGGGCTCTTATAATTCACCCCTCCACTTT,CASRGAGGSYNSPLHF
TRBJ2-3,TRBV7-2,-,-,TGTGCCAGCAGCGCCGACTACACAGATACGCAGTATTTT,CASSADYTDTQYF
TRBJ2-2,TRBV24-1,-,-,TGTGCCACCAGTGATCGGGGGGCCACCGGGGAGCTGTTTTTT,CATSDRGATGELFF
TRBJ2-2,TRBV2,-,-,TGTGCCAGCACCGCAGCGGCGGGGAACACCGGGGAGCTGTTTTTT,CASTAAAGNTGELFF
TRBJ2-7,TRBV7-9,few,-,TGTGCCAGCACCCTAGGGGCAGATCAAGTGCAGTACTTC,CASTLGADQVQYF
TRBJ2-3,TRBV4-3,many,-,TGCGCCAGCAGCCAAGGCGACGGGGGTTCGGATACGCAGTATTTT,CASSQGDGGSDTQYF
TRBJ1-1,TRBV28,-,TRBD1,TGTGCCAGCAGTTTAATCCCCGGGACAGGGGGCCCGGGGACTGAAGCTTTCTTT,CASSLIPGTGGPGTEAFF
TRBJ2-5,TRBV28,few,TRBD2,TGTGCCAGCAGTTTATTCCCGACGGTAGCGGGGGGCCAAGAGACCCAGTACTTC,CASSLFPTVAGGQETQYF
TRBJ1-1,TRBV5-5,-,TRBD1,TGTGCCAGCAGCGTACAGGGGTTTAACACTGAAGCTTTCTTT,CASSVQGFNTEAFF
TRBJ2-1,TRBV7-2,-,TRBD2,TGTGCCAGCAGCGCAATCCGGACTAGCGGGGGCCTGAGCTCCTACAATGAGCAGTTCTTC,CASSAIRTSGGLSSYNEQFF
TRBJ2-5,TRBV4-3,-,-,TGCGCCAGCAGCCAAACACGGGGATACCAAGAGACCCAGTACTTC,CASSQTRGYQETQYF
TRBJ1-1,TRBV7-2,once,-,TGTGCCAGCAGAGCAACAGGGTTCACTGAAGCTTTCTTT,CASRATGFTEAFF
TRBJ1-2,TRBV7-2,few,-,TGTGCCAGCAGCTTGAACAGGGACCGCTATGGCTACACCTTC,CASSLNRDRYGYTF
TRBJ2-1,TRBV4-1,-,TRBD1,TGCGCCAGCAGCGGGGCGAGACAGGGTTTCTACAATGAGCAGTTCTTC,CASSGARQGFYNEQFF
TRBJ2-7,TRBV20-1,-,-,TGCAGTGCTAGGGACATCGGCTCCTACGAGCAGTACTTC,CSARDIGSYEQYF
TRBJ2-7,TRBV27,few,-,TGTGCCAGCAGTTTAAACGGGAACAACTTCTACGAGCAGTACTTC,CASSLNGNNFYEQYF
TRBJ2-7,TRBV11-2,once,-,TGTGCCAGCAGCCCCCAACGTGATCCCTACGAGCAGTACTTC,CASSPQRDPYEQYF
TRBJ2-1,TRBV5-6,-,-,TGTGCCAGCAGGGAGAGGGTATCTGAGAATGAGCAGTTCTTC,CASRERVSENEQFF
TRBJ2-3,TRBV25-1,few,-,TGTGCCAGCAGAAATCAGGGAAATACGCAGTATTTT,CASRNQGNTQYF